This T cell receptor beta chain emerged from a study of control samples from healthy donors and cancer patients. The CDR3 is made up of 12 amino acids. V lost 6 bases and J lost 7, with 13 bases in between. Germline CDR1 and CDR2: MRHNA and SNTAGT. The data were produced by immunoSEQ multiplex PCR, yet TCRdb's version contains in-frame clones alone and is incomplete. The sample lists approximately 100,000 clones; 82% were seen once. The receptor was isolated from a man in his fifties or sixties in good health. Input material: blood. This chain joins TRBV6-4 and TRBJ2-7; tentative D call: TRBD2 (5 bases). This chain's CDR3 is CASSESGGEQYF. CDR3 DNA sequence: TGTGCCAGCAGCGAAAGTGGAGGAGAGCAGTACTTC.